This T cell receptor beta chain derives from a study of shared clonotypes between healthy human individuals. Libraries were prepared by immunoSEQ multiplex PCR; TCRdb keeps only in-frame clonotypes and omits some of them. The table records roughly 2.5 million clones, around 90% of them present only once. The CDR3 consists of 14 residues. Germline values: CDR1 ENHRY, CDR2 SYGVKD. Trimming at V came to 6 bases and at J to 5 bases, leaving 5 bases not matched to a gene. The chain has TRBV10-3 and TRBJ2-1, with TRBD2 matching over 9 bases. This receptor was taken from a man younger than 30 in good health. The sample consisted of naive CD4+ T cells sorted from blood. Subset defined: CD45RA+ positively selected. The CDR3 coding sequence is TGTGCCATCAGCATCGGGACTAGCAACAATGAGCAGTTCTTC. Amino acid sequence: CAISIGTSNNEQFF.